The 10 T cell receptor beta chains presented below share a single source sample, sequenced in a study of STAT3 mutations in large granular lymphocyte leukemia. The protocol was immunoSEQ multiplex PCR, while the TCRdb copy is restricted to in-frame clones and leaves out a portion. The sample carries over 10,000 clones, approximately 85% recorded once. No antigens are known for them. General study results and limits: Every T-cell large granular lymphocyte leukemia patient had at least one immunodominant TCR beta clonotype.

Sequenced sample: PBMCs. The receptors stem from a human donor with T large granular lymphocyte leukemia. Some clones in this sample may be carry-over from other donors' samples.

This chain's CDR3 is CASSGEGAATNEKLFF. CDR3 bases: TGTGCCAGCAGTGGAGAGGGGGCAGCAACTAATGAAAAACTGTTTTTT. The rearrangement uses TRBV27 and TRBJ1-4; 7 bases agree with TRBD1. CDR3 length: 16 residues. In germline, CDR1 is MNHEY, CDR2 SMNVEV (reference sequence). Losses at the gene ends were 5 bases for V and 0 bases for J; bases not matched to a gene: 6.

The chain has TRBV7-8 and TRBJ1-1; D is unresolved. Per germline, CDR1 SGHVS and CDR2 FQNEAQ. V gave up 6 bases and J gave up 4 bases, with 12 bases separating them. This CDR3 spans 13 amino acids. In DNA, the CDR3 is TGTGCCAGCAGTATAGCCTTGAGCACTGAAGCTTTCTTT. Its protein is CASSIALSTEAFF.

V and J are TRBV6-5 and TRBJ2-2; D remains unclear. The CDR3 is 15 amino acids. V lost 4 bases and J lost 1, with 10 bases in between. Germline V gene lookup returns CDR1 MNHEY and CDR2 SVGAGI. CDR3 region: CASSWTDLNTGELFF. The CDR3 DNA reads as TGTGCCAGCAGTTGGACGGACCTGAACACCGGGGAGCTGTTTTTT.

The V and J genes are TRBV5-1 and TRBJ1-2, with a possible D match to TRBD1 (5 bases). Deletions cut 2 bases from V and 5 bases from J, with 16 bases between. The CDR3 consists of 15 residues. Germline V gene data show CDR1 as SGHRS and CDR2 as YFSETQ. The CDR3 here is CASSFTGTVSYGYTF. The CDR3 DNA sequence: TGCGCCAGCAGCTTTACAGGTACCGTGTCGTATGGCTACACCTTC. The complete variable domain, with remaining parts taken from reference TRBV5-1 and TRBJ1-2, reads KAGVTQTPRYLIKTRGQQVTLSCSPISGHRSVSWYQQTPGQGLQFLFEYFSETQRNKGNFPGRFSGRQFSNSRSEMNVSTLELGDSALYLCASSFTGTVSYGYTFGSGTRLTVV.

The chain combines TRBV7-2 with TRBJ1-4, with D possibly TRBD1 on 6 matching bases. V lost 1 base and J lost 13, with 16 bases in between. This CDR3 comprises 14 residues. Germline values: CDR1 SGHTA, CDR2 FQGNSA. The CDR3 DNA reads TGTGCCAGCAGCTTAGTAGCGGGGGCGGGGATACTGTTTTTT. Protein sequence: CASSLVAGAGILFF.

V and J are TRBV19 and TRBJ2-1, with D possibly being TRBD1 (5 bases). This CDR3 is built from 14 residues. Germline V CDR1 and CDR2: LNHDA, SQIVND (reference sequence). Trimming cost V 4 bases and J 4 bases, with 11 bases left between them. CDR3 DNA sequence: TGTGCCAGTAGTAAGGCCAGGGAATACAATGAGCAGTTCTTC. It encodes CASSKAREYNEQFF.

The CDR3 nucleotides read TGCGCCAGCAGCTTGGAAGGCAGCTCCTACGAGCAGTACTTC. The encoded protein is CASSLEGSSYEQYF. This chain connects TRBV5-1 to TRBJ2-7; D is unresolved. The germline V gene encodes CDR1 SGHRS and CDR2 YFSETQ. Trimming shortened V by 0 bases and J by 0 bases, and 7 bases separated the two germline ends. This CDR3 contains 14 residues.

The chain combines TRBV5-1 with TRBJ2-5; possible D gene TRBD2, 5 bases. Trimming pared 0 bases from V and 3 bases from J, leaving 6 bases between. Per the germline V gene, CDR1 is SGHRS and CDR2 is YFSETQ. The CDR3 sequence is 13 residues long. The CDR3 region is CASSLVGEETQYF. As DNA, the CDR3 is TGCGCCAGCAGCTTGGTGGGAGAAGAGACCCAGTACTTC.

The chain recombines TRBV12-5 with TRBJ2-3, with TRBD1 identical over 10 bases. The V gene end was trimmed by 1 base and the J gene end by 4 bases; junction bases not matched to a gene: 2. The CDR3 totals 15 residues. Germline V gene data show CDR1 as LGHNT and CDR2 as FRNRAP. This CDR3 reads CASGLGTGGADTQYF. CDR3 nucleotides: TGTGCTAGTGGTTTGGGGACAGGGGGTGCAGATACGCAGTATTTT.

The rearrangement joins TRBV5-4 to TRBJ1-1, with D perhaps matching TRBD1 (5 bases). The CDR3 has 13 amino acids. V was shortened by 5 bases and J by 2 bases, with 10 bases between the two germline ends. Germline values: CDR1 SGHNT, CDR2 YYREEE (reference sequence). The DNA for the CDR3 is TGTGCCAGCAGTAGTAGGGGAAACACTGAAGCTTTCTTT. It specifies CASSSRGNTEAFF.